These T cell receptor beta chains were read from a single sample in a study of neurological immune-mediated disorders. TCRdb fed the 5' RACE reads into MiXCR, producing one record per CDR3 protein. The table includes 66,000 or so distinct CDR3 sequences, 4.5% detected once. Sequencing was carried out using PBMCs. These receptors were collected from a man younger than 45 with multiple sclerosis. Both conserved end residues are part of each CDR3. The order of the fields is D gene, J gene, V gene, CDR3 protein. D genes are given only for firm matches.

D: -
J: TRBJ1-1
V: TRBV12-3/TRBV12-4
CDR3: CASSSTGMNTEAFF

D: TRBD1
J: TRBJ2-3
V: TRBV7-9
CDR3: CASSARQGDTQYF

D: -
J: TRBJ1-1
V: TRBV10-3
CDR3: CATNRASDTEAFF

D: TRBD2
J: TRBJ2-7
V: TRBV20-1
CDR3: CSARGKFSSGGSSYEQYF

D: -
J: TRBJ2-2
V: TRBV5-1
CDR3: CASSLVTRGTGELFF

D: TRBD1
J: TRBJ1-5
V: TRBV12-3/TRBV12-4
CDR3: CASSITGGLGQPQNF

D: -
J: TRBJ2-1
V: TRBV10-1
CDR3: CASSTYNEQFF

D: TRBD2
J: TRBJ2-1
V: TRBV10-3
CDR3: CAISAPTSGGARGHEQFF

D: -
J: TRBJ1-1
V: TRBV29-1
CDR3: CSASMGWGMDTEAFF

D: -
J: TRBJ2-3
V: TRBV10-3
CDR3: CAISDKRDTHTDTQYF

D: -
J: TRBJ1-5
V: TRBV5-1
CDR3: CASSLNGGSNQPQHF

D: TRBD1
J: TRBJ1-1
V: TRBV27
CDR3: CASSGTVGDTEAFF

D: -
J: TRBJ1-2
V: TRBV14
CDR3: CATRHRDGRNYGYTF

D: -
J: TRBJ1-1
V: TRBV5-1
CDR3: CASSLVLGQGTEAFF

D: -
J: TRBJ1-1
V: TRBV20-1
CDR3: CSARGVEAFF

D: TRBD2
J: TRBJ2-1
V: TRBV3-1
CDR3: CASTPSGVSSYNEQFF

D: TRBD1
J: TRBJ1-5
V: TRBV20-1
CDR3: CSAAGTGVNQPQNF

D: -
J: TRBJ1-1
V: TRBV7-6
CDR3: CASSLADLNTEAFF

D: -
J: TRBJ2-7
V: TRBV7-9
CDR3: CASSSTDGQRNSPTYEQYF

D: -
J: TRBJ2-1
V: TRBV5-1
CDR3: CASSSSSYNEQFF

D: -
J: TRBJ1-1
V: TRBV18
CDR3: CASEQYTEAFF

D: -
J: TRBJ1-2
V: TRBV5-1
CDR3: CASSLLTGTGYGYTF

D: -
J: TRBJ1-1
V: TRBV10-3
CDR3: CAISELRSTTEAFF

D: -
J: TRBJ2-4
V: TRBV5-6
CDR3: CASSLVGGGSKNIQYF

D: -
J: TRBJ2-5
V: TRBV7-3
CDR3: CASSSGLQETQYF

D: -
J: TRBJ2-3
V: TRBV3-1
CDR3: CASSHNRRVVSTDTQYF

D: TRBD1
J: TRBJ1-2
V: TRBV5-1
CDR3: CASSFGTETNYGYTF

D: -
J: TRBJ2-1
V: TRBV5-1
CDR3: CASKGSIYNEQFF

D: -
J: TRBJ2-5
V: TRBV5-1
CDR3: CASSLGGSRETQYF

D: -
J: TRBJ1-3
V: TRBV5-1
CDR3: CASSPGHQVAGNTIYF

D: -
J: TRBJ1-1
V: TRBV3-1
CDR3: CASSQGAVRLVADF

D: -
J: TRBJ1-2
V: TRBV20-1
CDR3: CSALTYGYTF

D: -
J: TRBJ2-3
V: TRBV6-2/TRBV6-3
CDR3: CASSAVGYTQYF

D: -
J: TRBJ2-7
V: TRBV7-8
CDR3: CASSPDFTYEQYF

D: -
J: TRBJ1-6
V: TRBV7-3
CDR3: CASSPGTSNSPLHF

D: -
J: TRBJ1-5
V: TRBV7-8
CDR3: CASSSGGIYGQPQHF

D: TRBD2
J: TRBJ2-1
V: TRBV6-2/TRBV6-3
CDR3: CASSPFGGGPNEQFF

D: -
J: TRBJ2-2
V: TRBV5-1
CDR3: CASSFLISGELFF

D: -
J: TRBJ2-5
V: TRBV5-1
CDR3: CASSLEGGTGETQYF

D: -
J: TRBJ2-2
V: TRBV5-1
CDR3: CASSLVSTDAPGELFF

D: -
J: TRBJ1-1
V: TRBV5-1
CDR3: CASSTGRGKAFF

D: -
J: TRBJ2-7
V: TRBV12-3/TRBV12-4
CDR3: CASSPGRGSYEQYF

D: -
J: TRBJ1-6
V: TRBV6-5
CDR3: CASSERSGVSPLHF

D: -
J: TRBJ2-1
V: TRBV5-1
CDR3: CASSLPGNEQFF

D: -
J: TRBJ1-1
V: TRBV9
CDR3: CASSVVGMNTEAFF

D: -
J: TRBJ1-5
V: TRBV4-1
CDR3: CASSQDRVPSNQPQNF

D: -
J: TRBJ2-3
V: TRBV11-2
CDR3: CASSPTSPADTQYF

D: -
J: TRBJ2-7
V: TRBV29-1
CDR3: CSVVQGTGEYEQYF

D: -
J: TRBJ1-3
V: TRBV7-8
CDR3: CASSFRARGNTIYF

D: -
J: TRBJ1-1
V: TRBV29-1
CDR3: CSVLQLMNTEAFF

D: -
J: TRBJ1-2
V: TRBV6-2/TRBV6-3
CDR3: CASRAANYGYTF

D: -
J: TRBJ1-5
V: TRBV20-1
CDR3: CSARRDNQPQHF

D: -
J: TRBJ2-2
V: TRBV7-3
CDR3: CASSSSEDTGELFF

D: TRBD1
J: TRBJ1-1
V: TRBV5-1
CDR3: CASSWGTGEGEAFF

D: -
J: TRBJ2-2
V: TRBV3-1
CDR3: CASSQGEVTGELFF

D: -
J: TRBJ2-1
V: TRBV29-1
CDR3: CSVGELNEQFF

D: -
J: TRBJ1-1
V: TRBV20-1
CDR3: CSAPTRLGTEAFF

D: -
J: TRBJ1-1
V: TRBV20-1
CDR3: CSARDFAGVGEAFF

D: -
J: TRBJ1-1
V: TRBV5-1
CDR3: CASTPQGGTEAFF